These 3 T cell receptor beta chains were sequenced from one sample in a study of control samples from healthy donors and cancer patients. The assay was immunoSEQ multiplex PCR, and TCRdb's table has in-frame clones only and misses some. The sample lists approximately 170,000 clones, roughly nine tenths occurring once. What was sequenced was blood. The receptors originated from a woman between 25 and 40 years old in good health.

The V and J genes are TRBV6-5 and TRBJ1-2; the D is unclear. Germline values: CDR1 MNHEY, CDR2 SVGAGI. V was trimmed by 4 bases and J by 6 bases, leaving 12 bases between them. The CDR3 has 13 residues. The CDR3 region has the DNA TGTGCCAGCAGTTCCCGCCAATCCGATGGCTACACCTTC. It translates to CASSSRQSDGYTF.

The chain recombines TRBV4-3 with TRBJ2-7; 12 nucleotides line up with TRBD2. Germline V CDR1 and CDR2: LGHNA, YSLEER. The CDR3 runs to 16 residues. The V gene end was trimmed by 0 bases and the J gene end by 3 bases; junction bases not matched to a gene: 3. The CDR3 sequence is CASSQDRLAGVYEQYF. In DNA, the CDR3 is TGCGCCAGCAGCCAAGACCGACTAGCGGGAGTCTACGAGCAGTACTTC.

The chain links TRBV7-9 to TRBJ1-1; weak D call: TRBD1 (5 bases). The CDR3 extends over 13 amino acids. The ends were cut back, 4 bases at V and 1 base at J, with 7 bases in the middle. CDR1 and CDR2 (germline): SEHNR, FQNEAQ (reference sequence). The CDR3 region has the DNA TGTGCCAGCAGCTCGGGACCGAACACTGAAGCTTTCTTT. Its protein product is CASSSGPNTEAFF.